This T cell receptor beta chain was profiled in a study of beta chain features in type 1 diabetes. On average, the one heparinised blood draw given by each donor was roughly 100 mL. Sorting based on CD45RO/CCR7/CD25/CD127/CD95/CD27 separated CD4+ naive, central memory, regulatory and stem cell-like memory cells. This CDR3 has 14 amino acids. Expressed TCRB transcripts got sequenced, as all isolated RNA was reverse transcribed. Only in-frame clones appear in the TCRdb table, and some are missing; sequencing was by immunoSEQ multiplex PCR. This repertoire shows 95,000 to 150,000 clones, 16% found once; its top ten account for approximately 2.3%. Note on this clone: Its antigen remains unknown.

Study outcomes and limitations: Researchers caution that PCR might favor shorter templates, equally among patients and controls. TCRB CDR3s were moderately but significantly shorter in Type 1 diabetes patients in all four CD4+ subsets. TCRB rearrangement may or may not be influenced by HLA type; here this remained unresolved.

The receptor comes from a man aged 25-45 years with type 1 diabetes. This chain links TRBV21-1 with TRBJ1-5; the table's D call, TRBD1, was not checked against the DNA. TRBV21-1 is classified as a pseudogene. Material: central memory CD4+ T cells from blood. For the CDR3, the DNA is TGTGCCAGCATTTGGGGGCATAGCAATCAGCCCCAGCATTTT. Translating gives CASIWGHSNQPQHF.